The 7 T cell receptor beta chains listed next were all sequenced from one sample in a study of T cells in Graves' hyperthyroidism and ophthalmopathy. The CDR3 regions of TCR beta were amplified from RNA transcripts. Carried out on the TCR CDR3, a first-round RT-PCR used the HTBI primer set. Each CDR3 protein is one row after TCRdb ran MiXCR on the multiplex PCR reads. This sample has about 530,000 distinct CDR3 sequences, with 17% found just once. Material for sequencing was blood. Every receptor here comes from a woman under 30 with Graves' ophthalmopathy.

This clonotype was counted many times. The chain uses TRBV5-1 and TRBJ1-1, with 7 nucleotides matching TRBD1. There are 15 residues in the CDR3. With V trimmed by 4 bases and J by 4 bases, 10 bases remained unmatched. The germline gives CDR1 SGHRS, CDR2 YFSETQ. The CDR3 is CASSPGSGGGTEAFF. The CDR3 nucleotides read TGCGCCAGCAGCCCCGGCTCAGGGGGAGGCACTGAAGCTTTCTTT.

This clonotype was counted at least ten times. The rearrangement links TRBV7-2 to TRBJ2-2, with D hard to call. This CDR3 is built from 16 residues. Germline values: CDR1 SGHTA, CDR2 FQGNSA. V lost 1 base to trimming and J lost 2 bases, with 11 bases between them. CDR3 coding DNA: TGTGCCAGCAGCTTAGGGTTGGGTCGAAACACCGGGGAGCTGTTTTTT. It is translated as CASSLGLGRNTGELFF.

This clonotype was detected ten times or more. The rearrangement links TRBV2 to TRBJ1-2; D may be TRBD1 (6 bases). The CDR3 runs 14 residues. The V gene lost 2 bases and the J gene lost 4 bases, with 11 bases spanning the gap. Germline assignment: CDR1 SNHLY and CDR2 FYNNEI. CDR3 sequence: CASSEQSGVYGYTF. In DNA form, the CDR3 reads TGTGCCAGCAGTGAACAATCAGGGGTCTATGGCTACACCTTC.

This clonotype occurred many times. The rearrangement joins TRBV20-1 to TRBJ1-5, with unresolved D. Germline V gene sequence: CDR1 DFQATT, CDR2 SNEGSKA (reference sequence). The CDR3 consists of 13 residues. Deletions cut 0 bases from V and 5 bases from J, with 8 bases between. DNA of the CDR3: TGCAGTGCTAGAGACGGGGTCGATCAGCCCCAGCATTTT. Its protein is CSARDGVDQPQHF.

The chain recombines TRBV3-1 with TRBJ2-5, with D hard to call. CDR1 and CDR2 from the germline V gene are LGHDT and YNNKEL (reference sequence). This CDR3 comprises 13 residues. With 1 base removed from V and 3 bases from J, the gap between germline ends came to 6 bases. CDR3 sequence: CASSQGLKETQYF. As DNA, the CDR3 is TGTGCCAGCAGCCAAGGACTTAAAGAGACCCAGTACTTC.

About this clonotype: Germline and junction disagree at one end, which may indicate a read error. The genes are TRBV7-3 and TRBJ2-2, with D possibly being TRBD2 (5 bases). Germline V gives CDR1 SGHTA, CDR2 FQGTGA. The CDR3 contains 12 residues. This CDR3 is CASSLKAGVLFF. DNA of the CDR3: TGTGCCAGCAGCTTAAAAGCCGGGGTGCTGTTTTTT. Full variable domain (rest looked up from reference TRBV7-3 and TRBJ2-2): GAGVSQTPSNKVTEKGKYVELRCDPISGHTALYWYRQSLGQGPEFLIYFQGTGAADDSGLPNDRFFAVRPEGSVSTLKIQRTERGDSAVYLCASSLKAGVLFFGEGSRLTVL.

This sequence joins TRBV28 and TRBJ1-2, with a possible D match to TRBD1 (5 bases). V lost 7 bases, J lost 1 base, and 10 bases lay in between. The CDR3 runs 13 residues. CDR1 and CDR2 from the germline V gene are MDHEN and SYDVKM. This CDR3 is CASTPRGNYGYTF. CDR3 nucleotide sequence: TGTGCCAGCACCCCAAGGGGTAACTATGGCTACACCTTC.